This record looks at one T cell receptor beta chain sequence and its context. No antigen is known for it. The CDR3 contains 12 residues. Trimming pared 8 bases from V and 8 bases from J, leaving 15 bases between. Germline V CDR1 and CDR2: MNHEY, SMNVEV (reference sequence). The data originate from a study of cytomegalovirus exposure and HLA in healthy donors. Study-level findings and limits: TRBV6-2, TRBV6-3 and other indistinguishable V segments were excluded.

13 Jbeta primers and 60 Vbeta primers were used for the PCR. TCRdb's table, derived via immunoSEQ multiplex PCR, lists solely in-frame clones and lacks some. The sample lists 150,000 to 200,000 clones, around 80% seen once, with under 3% in the top ten. V usage is TRBV27 and J usage is TRBJ1-2; tentatively, D is TRBD1 (6 bases). Sequencing was carried out using PBMCs. This receptor was obtained from a woman in her forties or fifties in good health and CMV-seronegative. CDR3 sequence: CASSSGARGYTF. The CDR3 DNA follows: TGTGCCAGCTCCTCAGGGGCTCGGGGCTACACCTTC.